This T cell receptor beta chain comes out of a study of T cells in Graves' hyperthyroidism and ophthalmopathy. Study information: The blood sample was taken at first diagnosis, before treatment began.

The length of the CDR3 is 14 residues. Germline CDR1 is SNHLY and CDR2 is FYNNEI. V gave up 7 bases and J gave up 5 bases, with 15 bases separating them. Broader study findings: Median prediction lead before ophthalmopathy onset was roughly 6 months with the model. Stable hyperthyroidism was told apart from ophthalmopathy by a model built on 13 V-J features.

This clonotype was picked up a small number of times. Its specificity is not known. Template material for amplifying TCR beta CDR3 regions consisted of RNA transcripts. Researchers ran a first-round RT-PCR on the TCR CDR3 using the HTBI primer set. TCRdb passed the multiplex PCR reads through MiXCR, listing each CDR3 protein once. The sample records around 300,000 distinct CDR3 sequences, 20% to 25% being singletons. This TCR derives from a man under 40 with Graves' ophthalmopathy. This chain joins TRBV2 and TRBJ2-1, with D unresolved. The sample was blood. The CDR3 loop is CASNRIGANNEQFF. The CDR3 region has the DNA TGTGCCAGCAATCGGATCGGCGCCAACAATGAGCAGTTCTTC.